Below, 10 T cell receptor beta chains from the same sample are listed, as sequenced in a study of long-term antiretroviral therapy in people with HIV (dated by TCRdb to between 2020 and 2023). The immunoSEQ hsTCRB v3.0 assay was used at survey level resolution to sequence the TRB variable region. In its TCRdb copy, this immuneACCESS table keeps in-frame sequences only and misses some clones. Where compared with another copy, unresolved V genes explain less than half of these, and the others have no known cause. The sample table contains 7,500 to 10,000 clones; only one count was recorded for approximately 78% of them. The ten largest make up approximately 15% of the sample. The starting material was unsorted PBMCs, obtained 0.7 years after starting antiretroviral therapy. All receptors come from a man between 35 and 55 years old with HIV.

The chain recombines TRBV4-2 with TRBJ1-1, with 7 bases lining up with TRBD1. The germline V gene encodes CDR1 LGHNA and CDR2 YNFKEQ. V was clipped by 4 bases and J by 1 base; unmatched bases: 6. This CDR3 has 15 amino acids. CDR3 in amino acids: CASSRVQGSNTEAFF. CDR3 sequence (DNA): TGTGCCAGCAGCCGGGTACAGGGGTCGAACACTGAAGCTTTCTTT.

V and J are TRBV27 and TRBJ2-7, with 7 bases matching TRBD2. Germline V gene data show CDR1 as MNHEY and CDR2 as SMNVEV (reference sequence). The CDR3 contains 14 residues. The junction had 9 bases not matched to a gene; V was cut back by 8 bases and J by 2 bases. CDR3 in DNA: TGTGCCAGCGCAACCGGGACTACAACCTACGAGCAGTACTTC. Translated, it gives CASATGTTTYEQYF.

The CDR3 DNA sequence: TGTGCCAGCAGTGTAGCGAACACTGAAGCTTTCTTT. Its protein is CASSVANTEAFF. The chain combines TRBV2 with TRBJ1-1; D call uncertain. Deletions cut 4 bases from V and 1 base from J, with 4 bases between. This CDR3 is 12 amino acids long. Germline-derived CDR1 and CDR2 are SNHLY and FYNNEI.

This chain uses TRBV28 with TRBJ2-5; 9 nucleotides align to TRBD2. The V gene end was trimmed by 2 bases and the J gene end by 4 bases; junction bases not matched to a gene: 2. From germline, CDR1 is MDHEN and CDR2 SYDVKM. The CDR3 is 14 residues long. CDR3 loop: CASSLGGLAETQYF. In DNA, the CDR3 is TGTGCCAGCAGTTTAGGGGGACTAGCAGAGACCCAGTACTTC.

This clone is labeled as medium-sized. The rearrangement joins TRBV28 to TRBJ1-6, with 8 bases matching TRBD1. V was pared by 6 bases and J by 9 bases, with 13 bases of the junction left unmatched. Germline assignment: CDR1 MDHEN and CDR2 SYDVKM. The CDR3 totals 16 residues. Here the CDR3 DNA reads TGTGCCAGCAGCCCTGGGACAGGATCGGGCGGTTCACCCCTCCACTTT. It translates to CASSPGTGSGGSPLHF.

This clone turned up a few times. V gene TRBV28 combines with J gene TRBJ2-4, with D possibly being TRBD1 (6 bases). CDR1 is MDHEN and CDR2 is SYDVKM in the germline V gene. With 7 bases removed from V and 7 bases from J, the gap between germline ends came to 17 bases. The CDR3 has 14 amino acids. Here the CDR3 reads CASKGDKGLNIQYF. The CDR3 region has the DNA TGTGCCAGCAAAGGGGACAAGGGTCTGAACATTCAGTACTTC.

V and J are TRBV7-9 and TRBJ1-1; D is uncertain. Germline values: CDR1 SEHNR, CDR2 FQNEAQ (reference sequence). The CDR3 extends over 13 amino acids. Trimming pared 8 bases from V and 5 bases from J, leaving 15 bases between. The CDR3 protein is CASFLLPSTEAFF. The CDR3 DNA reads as TGTGCCAGCTTCCTTCTCCCCAGTACTGAAGCTTTCTTT.

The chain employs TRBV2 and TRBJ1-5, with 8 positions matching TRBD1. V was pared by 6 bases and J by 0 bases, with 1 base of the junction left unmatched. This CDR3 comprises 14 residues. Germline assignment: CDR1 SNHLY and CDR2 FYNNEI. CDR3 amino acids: CASRGTGSNQPQHF. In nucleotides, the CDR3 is TGTGCCAGCAGAGGGACAGGTAGCAATCAGCCCCAGCATTTT.

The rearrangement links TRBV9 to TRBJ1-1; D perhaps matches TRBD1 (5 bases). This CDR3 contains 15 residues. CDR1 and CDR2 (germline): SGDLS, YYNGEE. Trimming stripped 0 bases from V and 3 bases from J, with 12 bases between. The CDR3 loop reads CASSVDGWGDTEAFF. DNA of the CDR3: TGTGCCAGCAGCGTAGACGGCTGGGGGGACACTGAAGCTTTCTTT.

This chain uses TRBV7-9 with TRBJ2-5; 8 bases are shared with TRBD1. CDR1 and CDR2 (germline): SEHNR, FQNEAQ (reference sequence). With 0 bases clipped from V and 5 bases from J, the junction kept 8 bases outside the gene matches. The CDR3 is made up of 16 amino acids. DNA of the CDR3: TGTGCCAGCAGCTTAGCGGGGCAGGGGGCTGGGGAGACCCAGTACTTC. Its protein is CASSLAGQGAGETQYF.